Shown below are 14 T cell receptor beta chains from a single sample sequenced in a study of T cell responses to AZD1222 COVID-19 vaccine. The protocol was immunoSEQ multiplex PCR, while the TCRdb copy is restricted to in-frame clones and leaves out a portion. The sample holds roughly 120,000 clones, 90% seen once. Sample: peripheral blood, taken 28 days after the second dose of the MenACWY control vaccine. The receptors come from an adult who received the MenACWY meningococcal vaccine as a control.

Regarding this clone: Mismatch with germline at one junction end may stem from a read error. The chain carries TRBV3-1 (or the pseudogene TRBV3-2) and TRBJ2-5; D assignment may be TRBD1 or TRBD2 (6 bases each). This CDR3 contains 13 residues. The germline V gene has CDR1 LGHDT and CDR2 YNNKEL (reference sequence). In nucleotides, the CDR3 is TGTGCCAGCAGACAAGGGGGGCGGGAGACCCAGTACTTC. It specifies CASRQGGRETQYF.

V and J are TRBV28 and TRBJ2-7; possibly TRBD1 or TRBD2 for D (5 bases each). The germline V and J ends were trimmed by 2 bases and 2 bases, with 7 bases remaining between them. Per germline, CDR1 MDHEN and CDR2 SYDVKM. The CDR3 has 13 amino acids. CDR3 amino acids: CASSLEGPYEQYF. DNA for the CDR3: TGTGCCAGCAGTTTAGAGGGGCCCTACGAGCAGTACTTC.

This chain uses TRBV5-4 with TRBJ1-1; 9 nucleotides align to TRBD1. The CDR3 runs to 15 residues. Germline CDR1 reads SGHNT; CDR2 reads YYREEE (reference sequence). J lost 5 bases, V lost 4 bases, and 9 bases had no gene match. For the CDR3, the DNA is TGTGCCAGCAGCACAAGACAGGGGGAGTGGACTGAAGCTTTCTTT. As protein: CASSTRQGEWTEAFF. The variable domain in full, completed from reference TRBV5-4 and TRBJ1-1, reads ETGVTQSPTHLIKTRGQQVTLRCSSQSGHNTVSWYQQALGQGPQFIFQYYREEENGRGNFPPRFSGLQFPNYSSELNVNALELDDSALYLCASSTRQGEWTEAFFGQGTRLTVV.

The chain links TRBV5-4 to TRBJ2-2; D is possibly TRBD1 (6 bases). From germline, CDR1 is SGHNT and CDR2 YYREEE (reference sequence). The CDR3 is 16 amino acids. V lost 1 base and J 7 bases, leaving 17 bases between the germline ends. CDR3 DNA sequence: TGTGCCAGCAGCTTGCAACAGGGTCTATACCGCGGGGAGCTGTTTTTT. It encodes CASSLQQGLYRGELFF.

CDR3 sequence (DNA): TGTGCCAGCAGCCAACGTGCCTCAGGGAGGGTCGGCAATCAGCCCCAGCATTTT. Translated: CASSQRASGRVGNQPQHF. The chain has TRBV5-8 and TRBJ1-5; D is possibly TRBD1 (5 bases). The CDR3 runs 18 residues. Trimming shortened V by 4 bases and J by 2 bases, and 22 bases separated the two germline ends. Germline CDR1 reads SGHTS; CDR2 reads YDEGEE. Looking up the rest from reference TRBV5-8 and TRBJ1-5 gives the full variable domain: EAGVTQSPTHLIKTRGQQATLRCSPISGHTSVYWYQQALGLGLQFLLWYDEGEERNRGNFPPRFSGRQFPNYSSELNVNALELEDSALYLCASSQRASGRVGNQPQHFGDGTRLSIL.

This clone appeared a few times. The V gene is TRBV28, the J gene TRBJ2-2; D is possibly TRBD1 (6 bases). V was shortened by 6 bases and J by 6 bases, with 17 bases between the two germline ends. Germline V lookup: CDR1 MDHEN, CDR2 SYDVKM. This CDR3 has 15 amino acids. The CDR3 region is CASSPLKGVPGELFF. CDR3 DNA: TGTGCCAGCAGCCCCCTTAAGGGGGTCCCCGGGGAGCTGTTTTTT.

This clone appeared a single time. The V and J genes are TRBV6-2 or TRBV6-3 and TRBJ2-5, with a possible D match to TRBD1 (6 bases). V gave up 0 bases and J gave up 5 bases, with 13 bases separating them. Germline V gene data show CDR1 as MNHEY and CDR2 as SVGEGT. The CDR3 is 15 amino acids. The CDR3 coding sequence is TGTGCCAGCAGTTACTCCTGGACAGATCGCGAGACCCAGTACTTC. It specifies CASSYSWTDRETQYF.

The table lists this clone with a few counts. The chain links TRBV7-8 to TRBJ2-5; 13 nucleotides line up with TRBD2. Germline CDR1 SGHVS, CDR2 FQNEAQ. CDR3 length: 17 amino acids. J gave up 1 base and V 2 bases, and 4 bases lay outside the gene matches. In DNA form, the CDR3 reads TGTGCCAGCAGCTTACGGGGGACTAGCGGGGTCCAAGAGACCCAGTACTTC. It encodes CASSLRGTSGVQETQYF.

The CDR3 DNA is TGTGCCAGCAGCCCAGGGACAGGGCTCACCGGGGAGCTGTTTTTT. It encodes CASSPGTGLTGELFF. The chain is built from TRBV11-3 and TRBJ2-2, with 9 bases matching TRBD1. The V segment lost 5 bases and the J segment 4 bases; nucleotides outside the gene matches: 5. This CDR3 has 15 residues. The germline CDR1 and CDR2 sequences are SGHNT and YENEEA.

The chain links TRBV6-5 to TRBJ2-7; D is uncertain. Germline CDR1 is MNHEY and CDR2 is SVGAGI. V shed 8 bases and J shed 3 bases, with 17 bases lying between them. The CDR3 totals 14 residues. CDR3 in amino acids: CASRPVDKGYEQYF. The DNA of the CDR3 is TGTGCCAGCCGCCCCGTGGATAAGGGCTACGAGCAGTACTTC.

The table lists this clone with a few counts. This chain joins TRBV5-3 and TRBJ1-6, with 9 bases aligning to TRBD1. TRBV5-3 is filed as an ORF, its function uncertain. With 3 bases clipped from V and 8 bases from J, the junction kept 9 bases outside the gene matches. This CDR3 comprises 16 residues. This CDR3 reads CARSSKETGGDSPLHF. The CDR3 nucleotides read TGTGCCAGAAGCTCGAAAGAGACAGGGGGGGATTCACCCCTCCACTTT.

This rearrangement joins TRBV11-2 to TRBJ1-1, with D hard to call. V lost 8 bases and J lost 4, with 20 bases in between. Germline loops: CDR1 SGHAT, CDR2 FQNNGV. CDR3 size: 15 residues. The CDR3 reads CASHRVQGISTEAFF. CDR3 coding DNA: TGTGCCAGCCACCGGGTCCAAGGGATCAGCACTGAAGCTTTCTTT. The full variable domain, its missing parts supplied by reference TRBV11-2 and TRBJ1-1, is EAGVAQSPRYKIIEKRQSVAFWCNPISGHATLYWYQQILGQGPKLLIQFQNNGVVDDSQLPKDRFSAERLKGVDSTLKIQPAKLEDSAVYLCASHRVQGISTEAFFGQGTRLTVV.

This chain connects TRBV14 to TRBJ1-2; perhaps TRBD1 as D (5 bases). The CDR3 has 13 amino acids. The germline V and J ends were trimmed by 1 base and 5 bases, with 8 bases remaining between them. CDR1 and CDR2 from the germline V gene are SGHDN and FVKESK. As DNA, the CDR3 is TGTGCCAGCAGCCAAGTGGGGGGGTATGGCTACACCTTC. It encodes CASSQVGGYGYTF.

This chain uses TRBV21-1 with TRBJ1-1. TRBV21-1 represents a pseudogene. This CDR3 is built from 13 residues. CDR3 sequence reads: CASSKWGNTEAFF. The CDR3 DNA reads TGTGCCAGCAGCAAGTGGGGGAACACTGAAGCTTTCTTT.